A single sample is the source of the 4 T cell receptor beta chains below, sequenced in a study of blood T cell repertoires in COVID-19. Repertoires were generated with immunoSEQ multiplex PCR, while TCRdb's copy carries only in-frame clones and drops some. This sample has some 150,000 clones, with approximately 80% found just once. Sequencing input: PBMCs or T cells enriched from blood (not recorded which). The receptors were gathered from a woman between 18 and 30 years old who had been exposed to COVID-19.

The V and J genes are TRBV19 and TRBJ1-2, with 9 bases matching TRBD1. Trimming cost V 2 bases and J 2 bases; bases outside gene matches: 3. The CDR3 consists of 15 residues. CDR1 and CDR2 from the germline V gene are LNHDA and SQIVND (reference sequence). In DNA form, the CDR3 reads TGTGCCAGTAGTATACGACAGGGGGAGAACTATGGCTACACCTTC. This codes for CASSIRQGENYGYTF.

The V and J genes are TRBV6-1 and TRBJ1-2, with TRBD1 matching 12 bases. J gave up 1 base and V 4 bases, and 7 bases lay outside the gene matches. The CDR3 consists of 17 residues. The germline gives CDR1 MNHNS, CDR2 SASEGT. CDR3 amino acids: CASSARDRGRDNYGYTF. CDR3 DNA: TGTGCCAGCAGTGCCCGGGACAGGGGGCGAGATAACTATGGCTACACCTTC.

This sequence joins TRBV7-2 and TRBJ1-6; 8 nucleotides line up with TRBD1. The V gene's germline CDR1 is SGHTA and CDR2 FQGNSA. This CDR3 region has 15 residues. Unmatched junction bases numbered 5, after V lost 3 bases and J lost 7 bases. CDR3 protein: CASSFSQGGNSPLHF. For the CDR3, the DNA is TGTGCCAGCAGCTTCTCACAGGGGGGGAATTCACCCCTCCACTTT.

V and J are TRBV19 and TRBJ1-5, with TRBD1 matching over 7 bases. V was pared by 4 bases and J by 1 base, with 7 bases of the junction left unmatched. The V gene's germline CDR1 is LNHDA and CDR2 SQIVND (reference sequence). The CDR3 is made up of 16 amino acids. DNA of the CDR3: TGTGCCAGTAGTAAAAGACAGGGCCCCAGCAATCAGCCCCAGCATTTT. Its translation: CASSKRQGPSNQPQHF.